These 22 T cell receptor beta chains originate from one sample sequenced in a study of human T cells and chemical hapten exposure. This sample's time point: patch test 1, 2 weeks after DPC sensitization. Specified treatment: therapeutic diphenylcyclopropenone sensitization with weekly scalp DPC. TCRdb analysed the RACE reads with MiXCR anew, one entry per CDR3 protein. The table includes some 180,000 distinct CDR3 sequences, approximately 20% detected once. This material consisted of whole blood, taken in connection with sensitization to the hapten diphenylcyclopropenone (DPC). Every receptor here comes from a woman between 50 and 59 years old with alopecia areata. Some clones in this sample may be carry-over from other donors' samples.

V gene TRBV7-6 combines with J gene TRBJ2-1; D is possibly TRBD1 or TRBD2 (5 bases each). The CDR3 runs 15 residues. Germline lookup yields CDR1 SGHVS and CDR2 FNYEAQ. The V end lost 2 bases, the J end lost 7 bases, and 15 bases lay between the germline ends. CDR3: CASSLRLRGLNEQFF. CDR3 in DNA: TGTGCCAGCAGCTTAAGATTGAGGGGCTTGAATGAGCAGTTCTTC.

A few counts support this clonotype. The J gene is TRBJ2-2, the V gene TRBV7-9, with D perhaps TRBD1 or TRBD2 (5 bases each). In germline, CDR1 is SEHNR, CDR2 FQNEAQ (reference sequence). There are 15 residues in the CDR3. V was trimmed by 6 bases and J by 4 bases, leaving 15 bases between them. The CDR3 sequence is CASRAREGTTGELFF. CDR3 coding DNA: TGTGCCAGCAGGGCCCGGGAAGGGACCACCGGGGAGCTGTTTTTT.

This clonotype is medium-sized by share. The CDR3 spells CASSLGPYKSSYNEQFF. CDR3 coding DNA: TGTGCCAGCAGCTTAGGGCCGTATAAGAGCTCCTACAATGAGCAGTTCTTC. V and J are TRBV7-9 and TRBJ2-1; D remains unclear. The V gene lost 1 base and the J gene lost 0 bases, with 13 bases spanning the gap. The germline gives CDR1 SEHNR, CDR2 FQNEAQ (reference sequence). The CDR3 consists of 17 residues.

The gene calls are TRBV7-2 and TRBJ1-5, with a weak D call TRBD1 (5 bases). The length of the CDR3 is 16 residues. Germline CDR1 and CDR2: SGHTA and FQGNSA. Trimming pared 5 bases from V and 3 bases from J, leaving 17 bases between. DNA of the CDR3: TGTGCCAGCAGCCTGTGGGGGGGAAGAAACAATCAGCCCCAGCATTTT. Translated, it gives CASSLWGGRNNQPQHF.

The chain's CDR3 is CATGGSSAGANVLTF. In DNA form, the CDR3 reads TGTGCCACCGGGGGTTCCTCGGCCGGGGCCAACGTCCTGACTTTC. This sequence joins TRBV10-3 and TRBJ2-6; tentative D call: TRBD2 (6 bases). The CDR3 runs 15 residues. Germline V CDR1 and CDR2: ENHRY, SYGVKD. Deletions cut 10 bases from V and 4 bases from J, with 17 bases between.

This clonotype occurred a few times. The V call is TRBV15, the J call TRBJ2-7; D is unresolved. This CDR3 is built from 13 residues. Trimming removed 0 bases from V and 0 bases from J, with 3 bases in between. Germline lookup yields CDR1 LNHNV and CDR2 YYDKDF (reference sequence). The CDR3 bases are TGTGCCACCAGCAGAGATCCCTCCTACGAGCAGTACTTC. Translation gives CATSRDPSYEQYF.

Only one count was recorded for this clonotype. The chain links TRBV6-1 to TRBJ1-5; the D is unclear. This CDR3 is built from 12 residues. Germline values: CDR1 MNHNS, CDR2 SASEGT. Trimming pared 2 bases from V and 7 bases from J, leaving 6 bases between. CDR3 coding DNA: TGTGCCAGCAGTGAACAGTGGCAGCCCCAGCATTTT. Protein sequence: CASSEQWQPQHF.

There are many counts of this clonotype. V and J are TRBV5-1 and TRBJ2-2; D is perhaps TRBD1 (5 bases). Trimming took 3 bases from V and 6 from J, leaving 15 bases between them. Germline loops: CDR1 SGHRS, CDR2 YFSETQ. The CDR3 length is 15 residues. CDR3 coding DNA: TGCGCCAGCAGCTCACACAGGATCAAGCCCGGGGAGCTGTTTTTT. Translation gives CASSSHRIKPGELFF.

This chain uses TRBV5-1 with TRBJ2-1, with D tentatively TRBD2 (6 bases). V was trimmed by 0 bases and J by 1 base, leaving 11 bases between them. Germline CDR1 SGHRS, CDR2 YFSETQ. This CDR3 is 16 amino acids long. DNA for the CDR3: TGCGCCAGCAGCTTGGAAGGAGGGTGGTCCTACAATGAGCAGTTCTTC. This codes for CASSLEGGWSYNEQFF.

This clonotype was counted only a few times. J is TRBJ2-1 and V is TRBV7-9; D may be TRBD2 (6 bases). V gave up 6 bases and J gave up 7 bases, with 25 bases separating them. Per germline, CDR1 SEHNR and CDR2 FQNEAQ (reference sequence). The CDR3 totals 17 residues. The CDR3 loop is CASSPPARLGGRNEQFF. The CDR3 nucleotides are TGTGCCAGCAGTCCCCCCGCACGACTAGGTGGTCGGAATGAGCAGTTCTTC.

CDR3 sequence reads: CASSEINRVDEQFF. The CDR3 coding sequence is TGTGCCAGCAGTGAAATAAACAGGGTCGATGAGCAGTTCTTC. This chain joins TRBV6-1 and TRBJ2-1; D is possibly TRBD1 (6 bases). This CDR3 is 14 amino acids long. Looked up from germline, CDR1 is MNHNS and CDR2 is SASEGT. Trimming shortened V by 2 bases and J by 8 bases, and 13 bases separated the two germline ends.

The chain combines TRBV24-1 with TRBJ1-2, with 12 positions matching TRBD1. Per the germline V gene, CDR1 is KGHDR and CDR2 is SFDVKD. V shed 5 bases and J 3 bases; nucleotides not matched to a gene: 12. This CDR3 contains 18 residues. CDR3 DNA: TGTGCCACCAGTGGTACCCGGGACAGGGGGCAACGGGACTATGGCTACACCTTC. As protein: CATSGTRDRGQRDYGYTF.

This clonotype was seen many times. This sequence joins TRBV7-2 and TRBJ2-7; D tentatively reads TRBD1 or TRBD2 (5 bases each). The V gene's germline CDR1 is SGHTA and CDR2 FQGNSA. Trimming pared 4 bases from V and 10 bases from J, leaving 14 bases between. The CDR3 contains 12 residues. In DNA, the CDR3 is TGTGCCAGCAGCTCCCCGTGGGGACGCCAGTACTTC. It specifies CASSSPWGRQYF.

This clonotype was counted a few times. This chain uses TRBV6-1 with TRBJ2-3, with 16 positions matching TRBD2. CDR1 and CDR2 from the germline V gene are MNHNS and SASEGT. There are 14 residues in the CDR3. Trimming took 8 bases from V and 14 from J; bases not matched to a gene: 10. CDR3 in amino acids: CASLRGLAGGPPYF. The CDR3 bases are TGTGCCAGCCTGAGGGGACTAGCGGGAGGGCCGCCGTATTTT.

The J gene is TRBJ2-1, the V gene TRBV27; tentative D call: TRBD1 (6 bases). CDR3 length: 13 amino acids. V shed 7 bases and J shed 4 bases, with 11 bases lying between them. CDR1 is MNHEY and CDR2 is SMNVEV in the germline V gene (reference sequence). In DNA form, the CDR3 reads TGTGCCAGCAAATTAGACAGGTACAATGAGCAGTTCTTC. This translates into CASKLDRYNEQFF.

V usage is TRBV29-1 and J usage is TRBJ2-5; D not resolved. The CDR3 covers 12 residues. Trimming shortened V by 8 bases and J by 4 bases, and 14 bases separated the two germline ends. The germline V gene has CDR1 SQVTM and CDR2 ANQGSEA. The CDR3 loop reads CSSEKGSETQYF. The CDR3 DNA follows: TGCAGCTCAGAAAAGGGCTCAGAGACCCAGTACTTC.

The CDR3 nucleotides read TGTGCCAGCAGCTCTAATCTGGGGGGCCGCCGGGCAGATACGCAGTATTTT. Protein product: CASSSNLGGRRADTQYF. This chain uses TRBV7-9 with TRBJ2-3; D assignment may be TRBD1 or TRBD2 (6 bases each). From germline, CDR1 is SEHNR and CDR2 FQNEAQ (reference sequence). This CDR3 region has 17 residues. The ends were cut back, 4 bases at V and 4 bases at J, with 21 bases in the middle.

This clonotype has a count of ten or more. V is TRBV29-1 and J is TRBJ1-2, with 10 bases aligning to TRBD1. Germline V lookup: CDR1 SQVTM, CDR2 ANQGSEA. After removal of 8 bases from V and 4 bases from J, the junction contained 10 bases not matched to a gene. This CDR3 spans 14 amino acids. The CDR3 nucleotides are TGCAGCATTCGAGGTGGGACAGGGGTCTATGGCTACACCTTC. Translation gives CSIRGGTGVYGYTF.

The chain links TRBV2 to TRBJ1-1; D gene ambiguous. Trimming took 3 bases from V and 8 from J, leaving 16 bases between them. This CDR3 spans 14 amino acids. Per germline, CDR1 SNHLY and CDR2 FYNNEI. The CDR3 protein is CASSDPISTREAFF. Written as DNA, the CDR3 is TGTGCCAGCAGTGACCCAATAAGTACCCGCGAAGCTTTCTTT.

CDR3: CASSFPGQGGQETQYF. Here the CDR3 DNA reads TGCGCCAGCAGCTTCCCGGGACAGGGGGGACAAGAGACCCAGTACTTC. The V and J genes are TRBV5-1 and TRBJ2-5; 11 positions match TRBD1. The CDR3 extends over 16 amino acids. With V trimmed by 2 bases and J by 2 bases, 5 bases remained unmatched. CDR1 is SGHRS, CDR2 YFSETQ, per germline.

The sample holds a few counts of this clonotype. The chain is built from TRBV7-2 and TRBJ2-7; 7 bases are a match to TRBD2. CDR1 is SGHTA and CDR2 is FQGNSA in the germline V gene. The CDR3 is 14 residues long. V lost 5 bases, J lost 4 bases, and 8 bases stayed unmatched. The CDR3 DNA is TGTGCCAGCAGCAGAGAAGCGGGACCTTACGAGCAGTACTTC. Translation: CASSREAGPYEQYF. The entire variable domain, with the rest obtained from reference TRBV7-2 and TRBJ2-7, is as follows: GAGVSQSPSNKVTEKGKDVELRCDPISGHTALYWYRQSLGQGLEFLIYFQGNSAPDKSGLPSDRFSAERTGGSVSTLTIQRTQQEDSAVYLCASSREAGPYEQYFGPGTRLTVT.

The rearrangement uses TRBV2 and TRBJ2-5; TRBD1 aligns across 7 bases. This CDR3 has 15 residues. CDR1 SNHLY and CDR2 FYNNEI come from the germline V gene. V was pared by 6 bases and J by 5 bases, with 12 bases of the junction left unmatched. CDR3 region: CASRVTRTGVETQYF. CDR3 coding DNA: TGTGCCAGCAGGGTAACCAGGACAGGAGTGGAGACCCAGTACTTC.